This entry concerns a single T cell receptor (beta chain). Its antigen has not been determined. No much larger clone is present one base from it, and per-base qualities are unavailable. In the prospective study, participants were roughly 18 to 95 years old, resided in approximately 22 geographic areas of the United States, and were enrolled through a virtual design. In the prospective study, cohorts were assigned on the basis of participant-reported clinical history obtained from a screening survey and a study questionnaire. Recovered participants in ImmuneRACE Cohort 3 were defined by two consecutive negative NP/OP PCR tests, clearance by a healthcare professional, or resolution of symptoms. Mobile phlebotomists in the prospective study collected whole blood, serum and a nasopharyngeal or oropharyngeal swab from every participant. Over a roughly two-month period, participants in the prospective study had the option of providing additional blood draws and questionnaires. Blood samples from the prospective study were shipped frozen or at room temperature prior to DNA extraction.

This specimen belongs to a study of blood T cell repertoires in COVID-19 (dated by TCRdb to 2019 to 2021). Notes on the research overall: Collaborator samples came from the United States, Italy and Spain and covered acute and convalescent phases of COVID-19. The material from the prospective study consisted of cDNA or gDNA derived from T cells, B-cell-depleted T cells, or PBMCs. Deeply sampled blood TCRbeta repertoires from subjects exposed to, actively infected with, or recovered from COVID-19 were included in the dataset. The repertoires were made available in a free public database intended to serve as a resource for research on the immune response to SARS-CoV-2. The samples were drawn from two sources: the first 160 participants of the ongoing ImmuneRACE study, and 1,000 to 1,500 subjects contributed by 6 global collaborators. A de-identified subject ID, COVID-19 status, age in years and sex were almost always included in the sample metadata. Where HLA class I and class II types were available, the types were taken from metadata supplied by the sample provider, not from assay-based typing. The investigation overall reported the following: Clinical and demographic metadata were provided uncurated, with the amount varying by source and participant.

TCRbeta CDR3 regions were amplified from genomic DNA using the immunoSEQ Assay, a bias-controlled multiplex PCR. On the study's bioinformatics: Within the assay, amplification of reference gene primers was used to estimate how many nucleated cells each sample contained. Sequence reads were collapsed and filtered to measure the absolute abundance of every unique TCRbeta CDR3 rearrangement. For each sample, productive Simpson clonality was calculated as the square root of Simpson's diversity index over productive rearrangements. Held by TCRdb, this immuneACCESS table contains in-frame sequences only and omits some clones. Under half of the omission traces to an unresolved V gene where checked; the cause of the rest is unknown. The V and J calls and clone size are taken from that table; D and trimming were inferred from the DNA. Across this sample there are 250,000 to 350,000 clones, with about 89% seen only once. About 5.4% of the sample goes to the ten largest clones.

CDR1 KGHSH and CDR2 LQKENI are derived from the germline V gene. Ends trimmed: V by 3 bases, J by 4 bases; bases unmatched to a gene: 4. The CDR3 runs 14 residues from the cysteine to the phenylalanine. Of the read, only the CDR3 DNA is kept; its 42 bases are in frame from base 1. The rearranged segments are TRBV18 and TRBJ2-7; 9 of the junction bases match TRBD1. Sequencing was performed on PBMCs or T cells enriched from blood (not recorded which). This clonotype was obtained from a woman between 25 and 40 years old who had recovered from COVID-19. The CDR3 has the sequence CASSPTGGGYEQYF. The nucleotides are TGTGCCAGCTCACCGACAGGGGGAGGATACGAGCAGTACTTC.